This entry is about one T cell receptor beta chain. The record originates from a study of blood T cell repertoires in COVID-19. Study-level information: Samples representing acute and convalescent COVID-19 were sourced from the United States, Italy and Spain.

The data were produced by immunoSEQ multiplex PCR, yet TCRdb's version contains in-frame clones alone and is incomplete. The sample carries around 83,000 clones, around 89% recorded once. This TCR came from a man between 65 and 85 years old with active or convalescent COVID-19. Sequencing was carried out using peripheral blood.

CDR3 sequence (DNA): TGTGCCATCAGTAAACAGGTACAGAGCTCTGGAAACACCATATATTTT. Translation gives CAISKQVQSSGNTIYF. V gene TRBV10-3 combines with J gene TRBJ1-3; perhaps TRBD1 as D (5 bases). Trimming cost V 5 bases and J 0 bases, with 14 bases left between them. The CDR3 loop spans 16 amino acids. CDR1 ENHRY and CDR2 SYGVKD come from the germline V gene.